Listed below are T cell receptor beta chains from one sample, sequenced in a study of blood T cell repertoires in COVID-19. Data came from immunoSEQ multiplex PCR; TCRdb stores just in-frame clones and leaves some out. The sample lists a few hundred thousand clones, 86% seen once, with approximately 3% in the top ten. Material for sequencing was PBMCs or T cells enriched from blood (not recorded which). These receptors were taken from a woman between 45 and 65 years old in a cohort exposed to, infected with or recovered from COVID-19 (not recorded which). CDR3s include the opening cysteine and the closing phenylalanine or tryptophan. A D gene is named only where the DNA matches it firmly. Clone size is shown for a subset of rows, as once, few, many or a class of expanded clone.

>.|TRBJ1-4|TRBD1|TRBV19
CASSINIEGRGRGTNEKLFF
TGTGCCAGTAGTATCAATATCGAAGGCAGGGGGCGCGGGACTAATGAAAAACTGTTTTTT
>.|TRBJ2-5|TRBD1|TRBV7-2
CASSYGTGGETQYF
TGTGCCAGCAGCTACGGGACAGGGGGGGAGACCCAGTACTTC
>.|TRBJ1-2|.|TRBV27
CASSFLPKRSDGYTF
TGTGCCAGCAGTTTTCTTCCTAAGCGAAGCGATGGCTACACCTTC
>.|TRBJ1-6|.|TRBV28
CASSLEGVAYNSPLHF
TGTGCCAGCAGTTTGGAGGGCGTTGCGTATAATTCACCCCTCCACTTT
>.|TRBJ2-7|.|TRBV11-1
CASSLRGNYYEQYF
TGTGCCAGCAGCTTGAGGGGGAACTACTACGAGCAGTACTTC
>once|TRBJ2-7|TRBD2|TRBV10-3
CAIRVGTSGVYEQYF
TGTGCCATCAGAGTGGGGACTAGCGGGGTCTACGAGCAGTACTTC
>.|TRBJ2-2|.|TRBV7-3
CASSLGQLSNTGELFF
TGTGCCAGCAGCTTAGGGCAGCTTTCGAACACCGGGGAGCTGTTTTTT
>.|TRBJ1-6|.|TRBV10-3
CAISESGVVASPLHF
TGTGCCATCAGTGAGTCGGGTGTCGTAGCTTCACCCCTCCACTTT
>.|TRBJ2-3|.|TRBV5-1
CASSLDSSSTDTQYF
TGCGCCAGCAGCTTAGACAGCTCTAGCACAGATACGCAGTATTTT
>.|TRBJ2-2|.|TRBV20-1
CSARGAGELFF
TGCAGTGCTAGAGGAGCCGGGGAGCTGTTTTTT
>.|TRBJ2-7|.|TRBV5-1
CASSIRDSSYEQYF
TGCGCCAGCAGCATTCGAGACAGCTCCTACGAGCAGTACTTC
>.|TRBJ2-4|TRBD1|TRBV5-1
CASSPQRGRKNIQYF
TGCGCCAGCAGCCCCCAAAGGGGGCGCAAAAACATTCAGTACTTC
>once|TRBJ1-4|TRBD1|TRBV6-5
CASSYSFHNRGEKLFF
TGTGCCAGCAGTTACTCGTTCCACAACAGGGGAGAAAAACTGTTTTTT
>few|TRBJ2-4|TRBD2|TRBV24-1
CATSDTSGGALNIQYF
TGTGCCACCAGTGATACTAGCGGGGGGGCCCTAAACATTCAGTACTTC
>.|TRBJ1-1|TRBD1|TRBV6-2/TRBV6-3
CASSTGQDTEAFF
TGTGCCAGCAGTACGGGACAGGACACTGAAGCTTTCTTT
>.|TRBJ1-2|TRBD1|TRBV6-2/TRBV6-3
CASSYGDRAYGYTF
TGTGCCAGCAGTTACGGGGACAGGGCCTATGGCTACACCTTC
>.|TRBJ2-7|.|TRBV5-4
CASSLSQGHTYEQYF
TGTGCCAGCAGCTTGTCCCAGGGGCATACCTACGAGCAGTACTTC
>.|TRBJ2-3|.|TRBV18
CASSPPSKPKDTQYF
TGTGCCAGCTCACCACCGAGTAAGCCTAAAGATACGCAGTATTTT
>.|TRBJ2-3|.|TRBV12-3/TRBV12-4
CASSFADTQYF
TGTGCCAGCAGTTTTGCGGATACGCAGTATTTT
>.|TRBJ1-1|.|TRBV7-3
CASRTDRMNTEAFF
TGTGCCAGCAGAACCGACAGGATGAACACTGAAGCTTTCTTT
>.|TRBJ2-1|.|TRBV5-1
CASSFLREAYEQFF
TGCGCCAGCAGCTTTTTAAGGGAGGCTTATGAGCAGTTCTTC
>.|TRBJ1-5|TRBD1|TRBV19
CASRDIGTAGNQPQHF
TGTGCCAGTAGGGACATAGGGACAGCGGGTAATCAGCCCCAGCATTTT
>.|TRBJ2-3|.|TRBV7-3
CASSSGSTDTQYF
TGTGCCAGCAGCTCAGGGAGCACAGATACGCAGTATTTT
>.|TRBJ1-5|.|TRBV2
CASSESGRGSNQPQHF
TGTGCCAGCAGTGAATCGGGCAGGGGTAGCAATCAGCCCCAGCATTTT
>.|TRBJ1-6|.|TRBV10-2
CASSAISYNSPLHF
TGCGCCAGCAGCGCTATCTCCTATAATTCACCCCTCCACTTT
>.|TRBJ2-5|.|TRBV5-8
CASSLMSGSQETQYF
TGTGCCAGCAGCTTGATGTCGGGGTCCCAAGAGACCCAGTACTTC
>once|TRBJ1-6|TRBD1|TRBV30
CAWSVGTGLSYNSPLHF
TGTGCCTGGAGTGTAGGGACAGGGCTCTCCTATAATTCACCCCTCCACTTT
>once|TRBJ2-2|TRBD2|TRBV6-5
CASSRRLAGAGELFF
TGTGCCAGCAGCCGCCGACTAGCGGGGGCCGGGGAGCTGTTTTTT
>.|TRBJ2-5|TRBD1|TRBV5-1
CASSPGTVGETQYF
TGCGCCAGCAGCCCAGGGACAGTTGGGGAGACCCAGTACTTC
>.|TRBJ1-2|.|TRBV18
CASSRSGGYGYTF
TGTGCCAGCTCCCGCAGCGGTGGCTATGGCTACACCTTC
>.|TRBJ1-1|.|TRBV4-3
CASSQEVTADTEAFF
TGCGCCAGCAGCCAAGAGGTAACGGCGGACACTGAAGCTTTCTTT
>once|TRBJ1-2|TRBD1|TRBV2
CASSANGQGTGYTF
TGTGCCAGCAGTGCAAACGGACAGGGAACTGGCTACACCTTC
>few|TRBJ1-1|TRBD1|TRBV7-2
CASSSIGTGPASTEAFF
TGTGCCAGCAGCTCAATAGGGACAGGCCCCGCATCCACTGAAGCTTTCTTT